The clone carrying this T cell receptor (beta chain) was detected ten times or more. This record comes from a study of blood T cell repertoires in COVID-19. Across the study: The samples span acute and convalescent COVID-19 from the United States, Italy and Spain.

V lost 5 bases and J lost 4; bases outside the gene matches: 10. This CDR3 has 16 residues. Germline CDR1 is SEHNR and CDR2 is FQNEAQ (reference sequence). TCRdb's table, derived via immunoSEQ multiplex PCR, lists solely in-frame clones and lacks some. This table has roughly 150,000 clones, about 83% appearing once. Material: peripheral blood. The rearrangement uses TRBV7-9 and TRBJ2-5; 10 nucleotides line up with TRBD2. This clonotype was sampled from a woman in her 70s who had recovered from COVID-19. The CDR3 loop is CASSPRGAGGRETQYF. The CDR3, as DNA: TGTGCCAGCAGCCCCCGTGGAGCGGGGGGGCGAGAGACCCAGTACTTC. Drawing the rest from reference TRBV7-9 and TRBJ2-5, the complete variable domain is DTGVSQNPRHKITKRGQNVTFRCDPISEHNRLYWYRQTLGQGPEFLTYFQNEAQLEKSRLLSDRFSAERPKGSFSTLEIQRTEQGDSAMYLCASSPRGAGGRETQYFGPGTRLLVL.